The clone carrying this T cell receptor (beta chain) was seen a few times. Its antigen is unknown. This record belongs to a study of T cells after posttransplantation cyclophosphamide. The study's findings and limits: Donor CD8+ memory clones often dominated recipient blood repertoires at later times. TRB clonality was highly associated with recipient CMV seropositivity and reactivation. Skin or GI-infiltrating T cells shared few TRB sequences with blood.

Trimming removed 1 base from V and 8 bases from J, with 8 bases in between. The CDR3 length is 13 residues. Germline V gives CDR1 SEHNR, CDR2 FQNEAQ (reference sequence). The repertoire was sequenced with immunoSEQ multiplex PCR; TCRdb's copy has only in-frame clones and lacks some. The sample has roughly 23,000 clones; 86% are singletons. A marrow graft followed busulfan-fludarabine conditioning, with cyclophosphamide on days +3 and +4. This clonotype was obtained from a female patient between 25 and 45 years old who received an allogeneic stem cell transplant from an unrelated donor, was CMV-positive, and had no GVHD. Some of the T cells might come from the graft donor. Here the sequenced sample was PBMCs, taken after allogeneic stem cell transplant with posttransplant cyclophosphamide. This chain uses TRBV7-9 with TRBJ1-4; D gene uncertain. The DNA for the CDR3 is TGTGCCAGCAGCTTAGTAACAGTGGAAAAACTGTTTTTT. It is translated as CASSLVTVEKLFF.